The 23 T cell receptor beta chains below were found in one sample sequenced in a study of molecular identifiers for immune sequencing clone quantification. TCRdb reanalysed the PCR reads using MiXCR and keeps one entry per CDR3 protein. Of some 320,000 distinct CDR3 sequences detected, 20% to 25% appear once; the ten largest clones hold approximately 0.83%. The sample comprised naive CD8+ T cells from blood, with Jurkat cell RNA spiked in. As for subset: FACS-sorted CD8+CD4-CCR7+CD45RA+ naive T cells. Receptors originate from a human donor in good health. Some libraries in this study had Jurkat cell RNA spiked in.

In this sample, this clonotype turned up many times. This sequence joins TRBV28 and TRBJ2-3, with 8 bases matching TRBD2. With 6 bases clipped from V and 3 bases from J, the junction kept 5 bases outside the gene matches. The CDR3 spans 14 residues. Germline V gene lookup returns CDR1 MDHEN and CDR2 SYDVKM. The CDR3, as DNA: TGTGCCAGCAGCGGACTAGCTCTAACAGATACGCAGTATTTT. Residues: CASSGLALTDTQYF.

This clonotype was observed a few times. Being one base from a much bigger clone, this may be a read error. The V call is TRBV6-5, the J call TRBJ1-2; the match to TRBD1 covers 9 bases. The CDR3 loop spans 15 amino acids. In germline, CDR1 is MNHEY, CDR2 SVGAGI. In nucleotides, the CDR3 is TGTGCCAGCAGCCGAGCGACAGGGGGATCCTATGGCCACACCTTC. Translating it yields CASSRATGGSYGHTF.

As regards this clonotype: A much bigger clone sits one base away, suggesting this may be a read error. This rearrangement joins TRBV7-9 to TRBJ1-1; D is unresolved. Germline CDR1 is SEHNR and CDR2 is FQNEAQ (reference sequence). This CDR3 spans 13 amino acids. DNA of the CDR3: TGTGCCATCCCGCCGACGGTGGCTGTTGAAGCTTCCTTT. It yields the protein CAIPPTVAVEASF. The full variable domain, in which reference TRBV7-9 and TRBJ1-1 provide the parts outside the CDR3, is DTGVSQNPRHKITKRGQNVTFRCDPISEHNRLYWYRQTLGQGPEFLTYFQNEAQLEKSRLLSDRFSAERPKGSFSTLEIQRTEQGDSAMYLCAIPPTVAVEASFGQGTRLTVV.

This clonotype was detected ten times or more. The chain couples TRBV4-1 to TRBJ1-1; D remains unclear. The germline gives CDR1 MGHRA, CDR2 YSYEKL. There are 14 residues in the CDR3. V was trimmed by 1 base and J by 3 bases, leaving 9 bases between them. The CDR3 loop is CASSQVKTDTEAFF. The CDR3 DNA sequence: TGCGCCAGCAGCCAAGTAAAGACTGACACTGAAGCTTTCTTT.

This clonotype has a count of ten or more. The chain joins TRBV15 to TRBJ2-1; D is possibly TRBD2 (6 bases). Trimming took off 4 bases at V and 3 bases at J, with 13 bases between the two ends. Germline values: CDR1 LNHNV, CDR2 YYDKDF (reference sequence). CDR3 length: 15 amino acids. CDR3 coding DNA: TGTGCCACCAGCACATCCGAGGGACTCTACAATGAGCAGTTCTTC. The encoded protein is CATSTSEGLYNEQFF.

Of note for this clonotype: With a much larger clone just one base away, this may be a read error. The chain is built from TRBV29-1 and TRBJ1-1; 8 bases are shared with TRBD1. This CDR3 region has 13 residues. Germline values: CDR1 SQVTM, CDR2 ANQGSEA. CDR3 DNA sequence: TGCAGCGTTGTGCAGGGGGCGCGGACTGACGCTTTCTTT. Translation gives CSVVQGARTDAFF.

The CDR3 protein is CASSSTGQFRRYSNQPQHF. CDR3 bases: TGTGCCAGCTCATCAACGGGACAGTTTCGTAGGTATAGCAATCAGCCCCAGCATTTT. The chain joins TRBV19 to TRBJ1-5; 7 bases line up with TRBD1. The ends lost 9 bases at V and 0 bases at J; junction bases unmatched: 20. The CDR3 covers 19 residues. The germline V gene has CDR1 LNHDA and CDR2 SQIVND (reference sequence).

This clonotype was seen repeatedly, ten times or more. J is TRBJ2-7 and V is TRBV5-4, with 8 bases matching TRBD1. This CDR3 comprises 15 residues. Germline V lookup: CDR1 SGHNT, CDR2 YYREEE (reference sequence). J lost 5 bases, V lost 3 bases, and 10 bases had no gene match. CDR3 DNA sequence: TGTGCCAGCAGCTGGGTACCGGGACAGGTTGACGAGCAGTACTTC. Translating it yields CASSWVPGQVDEQYF.

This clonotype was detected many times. The chain's CDR3 is CASSSRLAPREQYF. The CDR3 region has the DNA TGTGCCAGCAGTTCAAGACTAGCCCCCCGCGAGCAGTACTTC. The chain links TRBV2 to TRBJ2-7; 7 bases map to TRBD2. V gave up 5 bases and J gave up 6 bases; unmatched junction bases: 10. Per the germline V gene, CDR1 is SNHLY and CDR2 is FYNNEI. The CDR3 sequence is 14 residues long.

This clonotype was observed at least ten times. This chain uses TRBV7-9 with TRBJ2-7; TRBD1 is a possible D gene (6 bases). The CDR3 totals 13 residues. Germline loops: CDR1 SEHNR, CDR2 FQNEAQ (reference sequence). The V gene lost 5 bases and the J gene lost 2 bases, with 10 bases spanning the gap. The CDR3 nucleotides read TGTGCCAGCAGCAGGACAGCCGCCTACGAGCAGTACTTC. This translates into CASSRTAAYEQYF.

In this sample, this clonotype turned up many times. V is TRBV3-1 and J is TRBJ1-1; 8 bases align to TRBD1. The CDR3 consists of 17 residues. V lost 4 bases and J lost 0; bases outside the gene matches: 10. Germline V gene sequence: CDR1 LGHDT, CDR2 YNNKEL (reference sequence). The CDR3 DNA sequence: TGTGCCAGCAGCCCCACCGGGGACAGGTTCATGAACACTGAAGCTTTCTTT. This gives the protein CASSPTGDRFMNTEAFF.

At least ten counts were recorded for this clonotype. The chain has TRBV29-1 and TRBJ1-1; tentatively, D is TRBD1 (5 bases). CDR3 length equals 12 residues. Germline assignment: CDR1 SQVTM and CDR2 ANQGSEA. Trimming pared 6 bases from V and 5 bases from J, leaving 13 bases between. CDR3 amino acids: CSVRAPGTEAFF. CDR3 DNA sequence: TGCAGCGTCAGGGCCCCCGGGACTGAAGCTTTCTTT.

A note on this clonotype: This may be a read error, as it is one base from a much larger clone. CDR3 sequence (DNA): TGCGCCAGCAGCGGGAACTATAGCACAGATACGCAGTATTTT. This encodes CASSGNYSTDTQYF. The chain couples TRBV5-1 to TRBJ2-3; the D is unclear. V lost 4 bases and J lost 0, with 9 bases in between. Germline V gene sequence: CDR1 SGHRS, CDR2 YFSETQ. The CDR3 spans 14 residues.

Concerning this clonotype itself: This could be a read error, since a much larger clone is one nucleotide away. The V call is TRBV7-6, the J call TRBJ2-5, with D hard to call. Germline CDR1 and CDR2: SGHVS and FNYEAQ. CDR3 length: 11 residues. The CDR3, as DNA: TGTGCCGGCAGCTCCCGTGGGACCCAGTACTTC. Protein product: CAGSSRGTQYF.

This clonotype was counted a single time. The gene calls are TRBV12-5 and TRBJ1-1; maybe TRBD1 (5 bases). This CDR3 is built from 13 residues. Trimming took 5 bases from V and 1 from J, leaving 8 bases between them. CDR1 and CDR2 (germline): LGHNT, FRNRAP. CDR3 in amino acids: CASGGDRNTEAFF. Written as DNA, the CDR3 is TGTGCTAGTGGTGGGGACCGGAACACTGAAGCTTTCTTT.

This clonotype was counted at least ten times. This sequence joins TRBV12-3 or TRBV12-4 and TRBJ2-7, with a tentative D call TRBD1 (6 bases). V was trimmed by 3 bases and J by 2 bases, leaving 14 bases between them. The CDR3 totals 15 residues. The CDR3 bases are TGTGCCAGCAGTTTGGCAGGGGACCTTGCCTACGAGCAGTACTTC. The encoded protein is CASSLAGDLAYEQYF.

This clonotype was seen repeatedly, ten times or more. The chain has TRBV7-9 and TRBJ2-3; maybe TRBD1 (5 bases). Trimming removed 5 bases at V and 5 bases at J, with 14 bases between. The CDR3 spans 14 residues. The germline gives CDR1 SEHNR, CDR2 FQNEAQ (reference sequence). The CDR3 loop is CASSPVGPGDTQYF. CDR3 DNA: TGTGCCAGCAGCCCAGTGGGGCCGGGAGATACGCAGTATTTT.

The CDR3: CASSLSELVPNTEAFF. DNA of the CDR3: TGTGCCAGCAGCTTGTCCGAATTAGTCCCGAACACTGAAGCTTTCTTT. V and J are TRBV7-8 and TRBJ1-1; D is unclear. Looked up from germline, CDR1 is SGHVS and CDR2 is FQNEAQ. The CDR3 sequence is 16 residues long. Trimming removed 3 bases at V and 1 base at J, with 15 bases between.

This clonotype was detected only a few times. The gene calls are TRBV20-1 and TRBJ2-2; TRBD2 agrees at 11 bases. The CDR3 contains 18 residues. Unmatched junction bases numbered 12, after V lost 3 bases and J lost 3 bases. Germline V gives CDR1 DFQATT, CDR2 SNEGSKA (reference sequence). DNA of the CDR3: TGCAGTGCTAGCCCGAATATGGGACTAGCGGTCTACACCGGGGAGCTGTTTTTT. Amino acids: CSASPNMGLAVYTGELFF.

In DNA form, the CDR3 reads TGTGCCAGCAGCCCCGAAGGGGGGTGGCGGCTTCGAGAGCAGTACTTC. It is translated as CASSPEGGWRLREQYF. The V and J genes are TRBV21-1 and TRBJ2-7; TRBD1, as called in the table, went unchecked against the DNA. TRBV21-1 constitutes a pseudogene. There are 16 residues in the CDR3.

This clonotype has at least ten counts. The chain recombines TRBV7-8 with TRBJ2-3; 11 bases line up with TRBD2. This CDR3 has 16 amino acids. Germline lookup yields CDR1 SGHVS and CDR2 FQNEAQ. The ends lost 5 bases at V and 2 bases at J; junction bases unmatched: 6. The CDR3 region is CASSLGLAAFTDTQYF. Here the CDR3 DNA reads TGTGCCAGCAGCCTGGGACTAGCGGCCTTCACAGATACGCAGTATTTT.

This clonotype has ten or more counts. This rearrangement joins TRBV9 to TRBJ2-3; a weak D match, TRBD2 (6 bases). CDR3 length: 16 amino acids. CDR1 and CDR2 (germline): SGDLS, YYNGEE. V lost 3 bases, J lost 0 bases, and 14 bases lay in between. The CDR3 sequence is CASSARTKISTDTQYF. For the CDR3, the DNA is TGTGCCAGCAGCGCGAGGACTAAGATCAGCACAGATACGCAGTATTTT.

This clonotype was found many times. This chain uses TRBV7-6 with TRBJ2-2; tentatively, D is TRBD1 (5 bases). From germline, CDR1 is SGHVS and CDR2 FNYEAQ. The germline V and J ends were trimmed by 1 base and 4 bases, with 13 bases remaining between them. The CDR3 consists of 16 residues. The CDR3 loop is CASSLGPGMGTGELFF. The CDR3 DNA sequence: TGTGCCAGCAGCTTAGGCCCAGGGATGGGCACCGGGGAGCTGTTTTTT.